This T cell receptor beta chain was captured in a study of OX40 agonist ivuxolimab in advanced cancers. CDR1 is LNHDA and CDR2 is SQIVND in the germline V gene (reference sequence). The V end lost 7 bases, the J end lost 10 bases, and 10 bases lay between the germline ends. The CDR3 runs to 11 residues. Measured with immunoSEQ multiplex PCR; TCRdb has only the in-frame clones, and not every one. This table holds tens of thousands of clones, 86% found once. Concerning this clone itself: Its antigen is not known.

Study-wide results and limits: People who partly responded at 0.1-3.0 mg/kg had some of the least clonal expansion seen. Doses of 0.1 to 3.0 mg/kg were accompanied by clonal expansion of CD4+ and CD8+ blood T cells by week 6.

This clonotype was sampled from an adult with an advanced solid tumor such as melanoma, head and neck, liver or kidney cancer. Sequences were derived from CD4+ or CD8+ T cells sorted from blood, sampled in a trial of the OX40 agonist ivuxolimab. The chain links TRBV19 to TRBJ2-2; D is unresolved. DNA of the CDR3: TGTGCCAGTACTCTCGGCAAGGAGCTGTTTTTT. This sequence encodes CASTLGKELFF.